The source of this TCR beta chain is a study of beta chain features in type 1 diabetes. Isolated RNA was reverse transcribed in full, so expressed TCRB transcripts were sequenced. Here immunoSEQ multiplex PCR was the method, and the copy in TCRdb shows in-frame clones only, minus some. The sample shows approximately 330,000 clones, roughly 9.6% of them seen only once. Germline V lookup: CDR1 SGDLS, CDR2 YYNGEE. The length of the CDR3 is 15 residues. V shed 0 bases and J shed 4 bases, with 11 bases lying between them. The specimen sequenced was naive CD4+ T cells from blood. V usage is TRBV9 and J usage is TRBJ2-1; possibly TRBD2 for D (6 bases). The receptor was derived from a woman under 40 in good health. The CDR3 nucleotides read TGTGCCAGCAGCGTAGATACGGGAGAATACAATGAGCAGTTCTTC. Its translation is CASSVDTGEYNEQFF.